The 11 T cell receptor beta chains given below trace back to one sample, sequenced in a study of blood T cell repertoires in COVID-19 (dated by TCRdb to about 2020). Libraries were prepared through the immunoSEQ multiplex PCR assay. TCRdb mirrors the immuneACCESS table, restricted to in-frame sequences. Some clones are absent from its copies; in checked studies, under half trace to an unresolved V gene, and the reason for the others is unknown. Recorded for this sample are under 300,000 clones; around 90% of them occurred a single time. 0.9% to 1% of the sample comes from the top ten. The sample was peripheral blood. These receptors originate from a woman in her thirties or forties who had recovered from COVID-19.

The V gene is TRBV6-2 or TRBV6-3, the J gene TRBJ1-1; 8 bases map to TRBD1. J gave up 6 bases and V 5 bases, and 8 bases lay outside the gene matches. The CDR3 spans 14 residues. Germline V lookup: CDR1 MNHEY, CDR2 SVGEGT. Here the CDR3 reads CASSNTGGTAEAFF. DNA for the CDR3: TGTGCCAGCAGTAACACAGGGGGAACCGCTGAAGCTTTCTTT.

This CDR3 is CASRTAGPGGTQYF. CDR3 nucleotides: TGTGCCAGCAGGACAGCGGGGCCCGGGGGGACCCAGTACTTC. This chain connects TRBV7-2 to TRBJ2-5; the match to TRBD2 covers 7 bases. Germline V gives CDR1 SGHTA, CDR2 FQGNSA. This CDR3 comprises 14 residues. With V trimmed by 6 bases and J by 7 bases, 11 bases remained unmatched.

The rearrangement joins TRBV5-1 to TRBJ1-1, with D hard to call. The CDR3 is 13 amino acids. The ends were cut back, 1 base at V and 2 bases at J, with 6 bases in the middle. Per germline, CDR1 SGHRS and CDR2 YFSETQ. CDR3 loop: CASSLPKNTEAFF. The CDR3 DNA reads TGCGCCAGCAGCTTGCCCAAAAACACTGAAGCTTTCTTT.

The gene calls are TRBV7-2 and TRBJ2-5; 8 positions match TRBD2. The CDR3 is 17 residues long. V shed 2 bases and J 1 base; nucleotides not matched to a gene: 9. Per the germline V gene, CDR1 is SGHTA and CDR2 is FQGNSA. CDR3 region: CASSLRPGGPPQETQYF. The CDR3, as DNA: TGTGCCAGCAGCTTACGCCCGGGAGGGCCCCCCCAAGAGACCCAGTACTTC.

This clone has a single count. The same CDR3 arises from other DNA sequences in this sample as well. The chain recombines TRBV7-2 with TRBJ2-7; D is unresolved. V lost 0 bases, J lost 2 bases, and 5 bases lay in between. Per germline, CDR1 SGHTA and CDR2 FQGNSA. The CDR3 runs to 13 residues. The CDR3 here is CASSLAGPYEQYF. The CDR3, as DNA: TGTGCCAGCAGCTTAGCTGGCCCCTACGAGCAGTACTTC.

This chain uses TRBV19 with TRBJ2-2, with 7 bases aligning to TRBD2. From germline, CDR1 is LNHDA and CDR2 SQIVND (reference sequence). The CDR3 covers 13 residues. V lost 3 bases and J lost 6; bases outside the gene matches: 1. Written as DNA, the CDR3 is TGTGCCAGTAGTATGGGGGGGGCCGGGGAGCTGTTTTTT. Encoded protein: CASSMGGAGELFF.

The chain is built from TRBV4-1 and TRBJ2-3, with 8 bases matching TRBD2. This CDR3 has 15 amino acids. J lost 0 bases, V lost 5 bases, and 4 bases had no gene match. Germline V gene sequence: CDR1 MGHRA, CDR2 YSYEKL. CDR3 bases: TGCGCCAGCAGCACGGGGGGGACTAGCACAGATACGCAGTATTTT. Translating gives CASSTGGTSTDTQYF.

The V and J genes are TRBV7-9 and TRBJ1-2; possible D gene TRBD1, 6 bases. This CDR3 comprises 15 residues. Looked up from germline, CDR1 is SEHNR and CDR2 is FQNEAQ (reference sequence). Trimming stripped 5 bases from V and 3 bases from J, with 16 bases between. The CDR3 DNA reads TGTGCCAGCAGCCCGGGACACCGAGGGGACTATGGCTACACCTTC. As protein: CASSPGHRGDYGYTF.

This chain uses TRBV25-1 with TRBJ2-7, with D perhaps TRBD2 (5 bases). Germline V gives CDR1 MGHDK, CDR2 SYGVNS. V lost 5 bases, J lost 4 bases, and 15 bases lay in between. CDR3 length: 14 amino acids. CDR3 protein: CASSTRTSPYEQYF. In DNA form, the CDR3 reads TGTGCCAGCAGTACCCGGACTTCCCCTTACGAGCAGTACTTC.

V and J are TRBV5-4 and TRBJ2-2; TRBD1 matches at 12 bases. The CDR3 totals 17 residues. The V and J ends lost 0 bases and 4 bases, in that order; junction bases with no gene match: 4. Per germline, CDR1 SGHNT and CDR2 YYREEE (reference sequence). CDR3 sequence reads: CASSLGGQGATTGELFF. The CDR3 coding sequence is TGTGCCAGCAGCTTGGGGGGACAGGGGGCGACCACCGGGGAGCTGTTTTTT.

This clone was detected only once. The genes are TRBV24-1 and TRBJ2-6, with 7 nucleotides matching TRBD1. The germline V gene has CDR1 KGHDR and CDR2 SFDVKD. The CDR3 is 17 residues long. V shed 5 bases and J 4 bases; nucleotides not matched to a gene: 10. The CDR3 nucleotides read TGTGCCACCAGTGTGGTTGAGGGGGCGGTCGGGGCCAACGTCCTGACTTTC. It yields the protein CATSVVEGAVGANVLTF.